This T cell receptor (beta chain) was retrieved from a study of T cell changes during pregnancy in multiple sclerosis. Sequencing used immunoSEQ multiplex PCR; TCRdb keeps in-frame clones, though not all of them. The sample includes fewer than 60,000 clones, roughly 91% of them seen just once. Germline values: CDR1 MNHNS, CDR2 SASEGT. This CDR3 region has 13 residues. V was trimmed by 3 bases and J by 8 bases, leaving 10 bases between them. The gene calls are TRBV6-1 and TRBJ1-4; D perhaps matches TRBD1 (6 bases). The sequence came from a female donor with multiple sclerosis, enrolled in a pregnancy study. The sequencing used peripheral blood, collected in the second trimester of pregnancy. In DNA form, the CDR3 reads TGTGCCAGCAGTGAGGACAGTCAGGAAAAACTGTTTTTT. Translating gives CASSEDSQEKLFF.